What follows describes a single T cell receptor beta chain. The data were taken from a study of blood T cell repertoires in COVID-19. Measured with immunoSEQ multiplex PCR; TCRdb has only the in-frame clones, and not every one. The repertoire holds roughly 160,000 clones, with 80% to 85% as singletons. The CDR3 extends over 14 amino acids. Germline V gives CDR1 SGHNT, CDR2 YYREEE (reference sequence). V lost 2 bases and J 3 bases, leaving 12 bases between the germline ends. This sequence was found in a woman aged 55 to 70 who had recovered from COVID-19. The chain couples TRBV5-4 to TRBJ2-7; D gene ambiguous. The sample consisted of PBMCs or T cells enriched from blood (not recorded which). The CDR3 is CASSFSGSFYEQYF. In nucleotides, the CDR3 is TGTGCCAGCAGCTTTTCAGGCAGCTTCTACGAGCAGTACTTC.